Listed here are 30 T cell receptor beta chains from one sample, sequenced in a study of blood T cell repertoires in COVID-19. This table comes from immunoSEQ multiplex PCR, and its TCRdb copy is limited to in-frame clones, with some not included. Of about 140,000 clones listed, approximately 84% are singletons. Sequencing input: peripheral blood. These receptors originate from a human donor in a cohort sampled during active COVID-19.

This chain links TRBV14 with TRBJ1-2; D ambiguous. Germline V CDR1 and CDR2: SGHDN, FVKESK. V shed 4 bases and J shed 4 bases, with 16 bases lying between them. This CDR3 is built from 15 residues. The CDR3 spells CASSPVEGRGYGYTF. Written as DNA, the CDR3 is TGTGCCAGCAGCCCGGTGGAGGGAAGAGGCTATGGCTACACCTTC.

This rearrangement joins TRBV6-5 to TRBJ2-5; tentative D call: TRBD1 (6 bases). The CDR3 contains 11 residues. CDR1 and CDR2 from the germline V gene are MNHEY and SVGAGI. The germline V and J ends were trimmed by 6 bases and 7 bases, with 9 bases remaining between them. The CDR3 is CASRDSGTQYF. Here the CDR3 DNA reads TGTGCCAGCAGGGACAGCGGGACCCAGTACTTC.

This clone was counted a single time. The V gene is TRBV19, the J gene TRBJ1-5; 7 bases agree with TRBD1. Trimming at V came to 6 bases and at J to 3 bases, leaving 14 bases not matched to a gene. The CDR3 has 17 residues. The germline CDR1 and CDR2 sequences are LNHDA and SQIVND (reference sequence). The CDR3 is CASSPVRGGLVNQPQHF. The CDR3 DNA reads TGTGCCAGTAGCCCCGTCAGAGGGGGCTTGGTCAATCAGCCCCAGCATTTT.

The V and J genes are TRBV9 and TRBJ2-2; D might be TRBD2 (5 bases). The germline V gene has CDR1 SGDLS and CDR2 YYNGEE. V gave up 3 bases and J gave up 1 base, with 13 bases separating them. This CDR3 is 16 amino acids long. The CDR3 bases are TGTGCCAGCAGCGCCGGACTCTTCGGGAACACCGGGGAGCTGTTTTTT. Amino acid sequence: CASSAGLFGNTGELFF.

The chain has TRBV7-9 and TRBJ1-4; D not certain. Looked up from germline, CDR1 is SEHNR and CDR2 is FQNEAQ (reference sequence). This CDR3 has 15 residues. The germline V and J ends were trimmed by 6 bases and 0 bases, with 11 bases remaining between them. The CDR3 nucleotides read TGTGCCAGCAGTTACGACGGGGCAACTAATGAAAAACTGTTTTTT. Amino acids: CASSYDGATNEKLFF.

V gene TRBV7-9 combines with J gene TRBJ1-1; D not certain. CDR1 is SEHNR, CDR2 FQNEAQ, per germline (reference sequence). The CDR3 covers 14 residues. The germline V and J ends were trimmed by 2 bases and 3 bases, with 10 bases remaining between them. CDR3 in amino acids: CASSLSVGDTEAFF. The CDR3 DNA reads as TGTGCCAGCAGCTTATCAGTCGGGGACACTGAAGCTTTCTTT. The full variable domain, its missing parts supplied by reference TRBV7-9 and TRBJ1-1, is DTGVSQNPRHKITKRGQNVTFRCDPISEHNRLYWYRQTLGQGPEFLTYFQNEAQLEKSRLLSDRFSAERPKGSFSTLEIQRTEQGDSAMYLCASSLSVGDTEAFFGQGTRLTVV.

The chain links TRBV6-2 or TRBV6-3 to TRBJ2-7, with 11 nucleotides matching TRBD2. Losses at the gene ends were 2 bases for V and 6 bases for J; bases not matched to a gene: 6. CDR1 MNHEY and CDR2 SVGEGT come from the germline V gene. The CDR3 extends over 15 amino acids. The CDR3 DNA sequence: TGTGCCAGCAGTTACATTGTCGGACTAGCGGGCGAGCAGTACTTC. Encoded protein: CASSYIVGLAGEQYF.

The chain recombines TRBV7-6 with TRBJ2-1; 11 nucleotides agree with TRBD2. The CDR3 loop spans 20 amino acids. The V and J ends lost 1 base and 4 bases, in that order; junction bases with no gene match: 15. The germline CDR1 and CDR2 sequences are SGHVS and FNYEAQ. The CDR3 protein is CASSLGPRPSGGIIYNEQFF. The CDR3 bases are TGTGCCAGCAGCTTAGGGCCCCGTCCTAGCGGGGGGATTATTTACAATGAGCAGTTCTTC. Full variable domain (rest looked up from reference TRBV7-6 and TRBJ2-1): GAGVSQSPRYKVTKRGQDVALRCDPISGHVSLYWYRQALGQGPEFLTYFNYEAQQDKSGLPNDRFSAERPEGSISTLTIQRTEQRDSAMYRCASSLGPRPSGGIIYNEQFFGPGTRLTVL.

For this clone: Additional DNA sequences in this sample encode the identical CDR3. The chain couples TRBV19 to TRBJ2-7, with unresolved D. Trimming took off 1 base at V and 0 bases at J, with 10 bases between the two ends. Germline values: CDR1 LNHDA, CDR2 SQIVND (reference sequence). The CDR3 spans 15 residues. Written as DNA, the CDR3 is TGTGCCAGTAGTATAGGGGCAGGAACCTCCTACGAGCAGTACTTC. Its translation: CASSIGAGTSYEQYF.

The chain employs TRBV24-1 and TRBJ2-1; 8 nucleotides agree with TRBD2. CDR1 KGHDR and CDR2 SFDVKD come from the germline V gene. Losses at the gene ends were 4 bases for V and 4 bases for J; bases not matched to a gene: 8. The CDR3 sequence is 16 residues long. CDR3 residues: CATSDPLAGEYNEQFF. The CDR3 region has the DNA TGTGCCACCAGTGACCCCCTAGCGGGCGAGTACAATGAGCAGTTCTTC.

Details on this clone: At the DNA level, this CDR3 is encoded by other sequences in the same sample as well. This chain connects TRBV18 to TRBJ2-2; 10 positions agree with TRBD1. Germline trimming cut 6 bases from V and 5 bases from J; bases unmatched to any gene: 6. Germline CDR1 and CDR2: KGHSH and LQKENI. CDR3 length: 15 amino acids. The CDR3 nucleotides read TGTGCCAGCTCCCTCGGACAGGGGGGAACCGGGGAGCTGTTTTTT. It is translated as CASSLGQGGTGELFF.

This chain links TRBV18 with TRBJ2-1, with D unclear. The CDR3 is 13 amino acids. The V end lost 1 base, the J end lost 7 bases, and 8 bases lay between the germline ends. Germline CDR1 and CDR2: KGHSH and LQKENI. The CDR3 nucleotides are TGTGCCAGCTCACCACTGATGACAAATGAGCAGTTCTTC. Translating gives CASSPLMTNEQFF.

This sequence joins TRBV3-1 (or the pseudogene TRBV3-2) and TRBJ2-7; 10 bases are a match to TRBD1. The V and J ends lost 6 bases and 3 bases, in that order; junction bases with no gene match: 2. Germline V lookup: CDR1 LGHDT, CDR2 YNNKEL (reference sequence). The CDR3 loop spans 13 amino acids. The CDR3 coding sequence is TGTGCCAGCAGTGGGACAGGGGTCTACGAGCAGTACTTC. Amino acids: CASSGTGVYEQYF.

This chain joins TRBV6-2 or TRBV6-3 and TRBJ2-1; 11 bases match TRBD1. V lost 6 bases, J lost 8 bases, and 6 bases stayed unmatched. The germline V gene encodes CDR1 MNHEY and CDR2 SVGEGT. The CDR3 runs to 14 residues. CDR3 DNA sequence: TGTGCCAGCAGCCGGACAGGGGGCGAGTATGAGCAGTTCTTC. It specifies CASSRTGGEYEQFF.

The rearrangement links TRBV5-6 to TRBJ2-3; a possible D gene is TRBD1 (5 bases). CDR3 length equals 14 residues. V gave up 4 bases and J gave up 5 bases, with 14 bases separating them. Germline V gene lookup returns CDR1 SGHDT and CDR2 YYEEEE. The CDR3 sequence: CASSPTAQGDTQYF. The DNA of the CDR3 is TGTGCCAGCAGCCCGACCGCCCAGGGAGATACGCAGTATTTT.

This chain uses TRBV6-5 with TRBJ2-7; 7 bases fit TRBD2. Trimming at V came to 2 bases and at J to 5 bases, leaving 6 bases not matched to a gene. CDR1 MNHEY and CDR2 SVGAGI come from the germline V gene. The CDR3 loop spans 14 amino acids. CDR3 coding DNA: TGTGCCAGCAGTTACAAGCGGGGACCCCACGAGCAGTACTTC. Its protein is CASSYKRGPHEQYF.

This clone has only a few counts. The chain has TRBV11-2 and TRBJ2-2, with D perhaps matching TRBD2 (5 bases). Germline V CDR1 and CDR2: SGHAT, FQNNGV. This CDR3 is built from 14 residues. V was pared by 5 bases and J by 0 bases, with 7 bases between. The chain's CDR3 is CASSPDSNTGELFF. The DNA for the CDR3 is TGTGCCAGCAGCCCGGACTCGAACACCGGGGAGCTGTTTTTT.

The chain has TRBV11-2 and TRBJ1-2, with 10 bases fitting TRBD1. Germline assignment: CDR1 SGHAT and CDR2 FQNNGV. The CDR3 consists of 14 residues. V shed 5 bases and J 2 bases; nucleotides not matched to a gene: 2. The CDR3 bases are TGTGCCAGCAGCGTGGGACAGGGGAACTATGGCTACACCTTC. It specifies CASSVGQGNYGYTF.

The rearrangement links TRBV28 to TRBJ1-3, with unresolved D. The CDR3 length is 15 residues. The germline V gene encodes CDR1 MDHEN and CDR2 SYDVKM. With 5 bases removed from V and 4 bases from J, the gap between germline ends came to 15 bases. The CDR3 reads CASSPPGIYGNTIYF. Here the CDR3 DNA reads TGTGCCAGCAGTCCTCCCGGGATATACGGAAACACCATATATTTT.

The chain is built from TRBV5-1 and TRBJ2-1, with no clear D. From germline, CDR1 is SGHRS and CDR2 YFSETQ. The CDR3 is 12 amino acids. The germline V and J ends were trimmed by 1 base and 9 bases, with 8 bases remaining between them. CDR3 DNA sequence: TGCGCCAGCAGCTTGTTTGGGCCTGAGCAGTTCTTC. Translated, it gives CASSLFGPEQFF.

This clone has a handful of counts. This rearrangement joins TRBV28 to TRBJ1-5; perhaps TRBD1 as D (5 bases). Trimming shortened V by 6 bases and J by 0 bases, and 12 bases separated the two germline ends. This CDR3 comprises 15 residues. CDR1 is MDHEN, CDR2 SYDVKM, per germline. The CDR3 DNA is TGTGCCAGCAGACCCGACAGCCGTAGCAATCAGCCCCAGCATTTT. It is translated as CASRPDSRSNQPQHF. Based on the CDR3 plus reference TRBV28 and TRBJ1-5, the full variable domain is DVKVTQSSRYLVKRTGEKVFLECVQDMDHENMFWYRQDPGLGLRLIYFSYDVKMKEKGDIPEGYSVSREKKERFSLILESASTNQTSMYLCASRPDSRSNQPQHFGDGTRLSIL.

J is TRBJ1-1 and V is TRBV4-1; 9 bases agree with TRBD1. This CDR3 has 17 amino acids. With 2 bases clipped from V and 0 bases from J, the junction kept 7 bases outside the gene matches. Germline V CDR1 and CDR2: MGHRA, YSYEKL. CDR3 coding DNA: TGCGCCAGCAGCCAATCCGGACAGGGGAGTTTGAACACTGAAGCTTTCTTT. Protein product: CASSQSGQGSLNTEAFF.

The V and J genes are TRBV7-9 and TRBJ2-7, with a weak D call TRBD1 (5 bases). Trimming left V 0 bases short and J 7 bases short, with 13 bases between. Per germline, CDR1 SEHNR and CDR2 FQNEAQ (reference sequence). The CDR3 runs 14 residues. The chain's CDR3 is CASSLAWGPWEQYF. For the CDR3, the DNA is TGTGCCAGCAGCTTAGCGTGGGGCCCATGGGAGCAGTACTTC.

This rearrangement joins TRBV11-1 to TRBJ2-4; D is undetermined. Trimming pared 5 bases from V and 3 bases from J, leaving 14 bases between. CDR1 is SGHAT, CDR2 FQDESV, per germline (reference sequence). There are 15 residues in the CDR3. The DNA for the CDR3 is TGTGCCAGCAGCCCACCCGACAAAGGCAAAAACATTCAGTACTTC. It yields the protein CASSPPDKGKNIQYF. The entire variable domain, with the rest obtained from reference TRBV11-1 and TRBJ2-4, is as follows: EAEVAQSPRYKITEKSQAVAFWCDPISGHATLYWYRQILGQGPELLVQFQDESVVDDSQLPKDRFSAERLKGVDSTLKIQPAELGDSAMYLCASSPPDKGKNIQYFGAGTRLSVL.

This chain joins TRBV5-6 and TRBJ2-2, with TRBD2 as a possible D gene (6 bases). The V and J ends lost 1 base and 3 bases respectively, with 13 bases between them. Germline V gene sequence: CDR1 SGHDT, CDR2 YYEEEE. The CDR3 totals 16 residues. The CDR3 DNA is TGTGCCAGCAGCTTGTCGGGGAGGAGGGACACCGGGGAGCTGTTTTTT. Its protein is CASSLSGRRDTGELFF.

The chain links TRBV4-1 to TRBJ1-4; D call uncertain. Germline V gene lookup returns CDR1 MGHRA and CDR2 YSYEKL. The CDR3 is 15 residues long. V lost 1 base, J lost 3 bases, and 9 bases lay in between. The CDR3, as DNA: TGCGCCAGCAGCCAAGTTAAGGGAGCTAATGAAAAACTGTTTTTT. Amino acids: CASSQVKGANEKLFF.

The CDR3 spells CSVAGDSYNEQFF. CDR3 in DNA: TGCAGCGTAGCGGGGGACTCCTACAATGAGCAGTTCTTC. V and J are TRBV29-1 and TRBJ2-1; 8 bases agree with TRBD2. The CDR3 consists of 13 residues. Per the germline V gene, CDR1 is SQVTM and CDR2 is ANQGSEA. With 6 bases clipped from V and 0 bases from J, the junction kept 1 base outside the gene matches.

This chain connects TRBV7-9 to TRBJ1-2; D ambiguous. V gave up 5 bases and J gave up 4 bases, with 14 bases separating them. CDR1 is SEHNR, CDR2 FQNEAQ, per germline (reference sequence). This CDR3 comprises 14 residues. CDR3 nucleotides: TGTGCCAGCAGCCCCCCTGTCGGGTCCTATGGCTACACCTTC. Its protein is CASSPPVGSYGYTF.

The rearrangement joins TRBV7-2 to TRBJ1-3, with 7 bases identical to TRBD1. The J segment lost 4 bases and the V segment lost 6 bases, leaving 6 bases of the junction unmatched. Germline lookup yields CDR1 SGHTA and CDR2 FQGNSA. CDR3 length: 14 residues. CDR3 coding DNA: TGTGCCAGCAGAGCAACAGGGGTAGGAAACACCATATATTTT. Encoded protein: CASRATGVGNTIYF.

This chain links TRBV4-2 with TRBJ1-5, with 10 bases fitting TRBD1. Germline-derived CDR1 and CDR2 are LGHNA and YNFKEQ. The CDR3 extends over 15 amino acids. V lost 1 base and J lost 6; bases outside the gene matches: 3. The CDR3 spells CASSQVDRGGQPQHF. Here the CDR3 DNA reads TGTGCCAGCAGCCAAGTGGACAGGGGGGGTCAGCCCCAGCATTTT.